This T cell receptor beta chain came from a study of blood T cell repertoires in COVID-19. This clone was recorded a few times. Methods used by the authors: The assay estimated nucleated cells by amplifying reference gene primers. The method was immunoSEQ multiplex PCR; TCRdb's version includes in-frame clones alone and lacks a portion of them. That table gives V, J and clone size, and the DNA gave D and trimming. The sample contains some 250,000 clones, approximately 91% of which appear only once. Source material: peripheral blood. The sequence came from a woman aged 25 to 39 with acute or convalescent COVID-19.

The CDR3 here is CASSWQGAYEQYF. The DNA of the CDR3 is TGTGCCAGCAGTTGGCAGGGGGCTTACGAGCAGTACTTC. This chain uses TRBV27 with TRBJ2-7; 8 bases are shared with TRBD1. This CDR3 spans 13 amino acids. Germline V gene data show CDR1 as MNHEY and CDR2 as SMNVEV (reference sequence). Losses at the gene ends were 4 bases for V and 4 bases for J; bases not matched to a gene: 3.